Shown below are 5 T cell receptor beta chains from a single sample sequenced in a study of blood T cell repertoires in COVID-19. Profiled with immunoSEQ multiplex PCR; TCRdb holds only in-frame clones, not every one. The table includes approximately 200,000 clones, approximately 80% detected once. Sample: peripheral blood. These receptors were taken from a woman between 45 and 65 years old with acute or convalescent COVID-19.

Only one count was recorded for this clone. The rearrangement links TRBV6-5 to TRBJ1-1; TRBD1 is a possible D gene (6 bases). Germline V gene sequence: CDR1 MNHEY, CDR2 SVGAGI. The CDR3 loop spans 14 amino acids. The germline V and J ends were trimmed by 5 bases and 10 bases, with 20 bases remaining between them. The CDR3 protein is CASSHRDTLPGAFF. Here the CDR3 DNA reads TGTGCCAGCAGTCACCGGGACACCCTCCCGGGAGCTTTCTTT.

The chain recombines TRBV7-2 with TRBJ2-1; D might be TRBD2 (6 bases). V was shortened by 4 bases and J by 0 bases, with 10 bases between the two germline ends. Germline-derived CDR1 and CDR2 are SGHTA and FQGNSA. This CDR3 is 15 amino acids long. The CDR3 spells CASSWRESSYNEQFF. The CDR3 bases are TGTGCCAGCAGCTGGCGGGAAAGCTCCTACAATGAGCAGTTCTTC. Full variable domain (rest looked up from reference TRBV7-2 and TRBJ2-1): GAGVSQSPSNKVTEKGKDVELRCDPISGHTALYWYRQSLGQGLEFLIYFQGNSAPDKSGLPSDRFSAERTGGSVSTLTIQRTQQEDSAVYLCASSWRESSYNEQFFGPGTRLTVL.

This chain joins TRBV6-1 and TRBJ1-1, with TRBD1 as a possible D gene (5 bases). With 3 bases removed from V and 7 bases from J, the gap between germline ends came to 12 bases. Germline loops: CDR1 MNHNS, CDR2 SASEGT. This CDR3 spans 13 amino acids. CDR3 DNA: TGTGCCAGCAGTGAGGGACTCCATGGTGAAGCTTTCTTT. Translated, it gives CASSEGLHGEAFF.

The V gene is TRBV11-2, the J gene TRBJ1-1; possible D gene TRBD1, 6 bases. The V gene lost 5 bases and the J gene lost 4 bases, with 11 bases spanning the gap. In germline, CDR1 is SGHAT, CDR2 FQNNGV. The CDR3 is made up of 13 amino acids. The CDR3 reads CASSTDRSTEAFF. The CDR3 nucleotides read TGTGCCAGCAGCACGGACAGATCCACTGAAGCTTTCTTT.

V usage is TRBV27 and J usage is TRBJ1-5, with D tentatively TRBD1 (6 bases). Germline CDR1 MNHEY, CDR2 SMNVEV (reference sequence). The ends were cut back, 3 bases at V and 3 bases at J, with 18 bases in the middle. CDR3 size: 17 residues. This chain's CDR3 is CASSFTYDRLYNQPQHF. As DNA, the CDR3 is TGTGCCAGCAGTTTTACTTATGACAGGTTATACAATCAGCCCCAGCATTTT.